These 19 T cell receptor beta chains share one sample of origin, sequenced in a study of blood T cells in healthy people across ages. Through a sample-barcoded 5' primer and a J-beta primer mix, a second PCR was run for roughly 6 to 11 cycles. TCRdb processed the 5' RACE reads anew with MiXCR; each CDR3 protein has one entry. Among around 1,700,000 distinct CDR3 sequences listed, 28% were seen once. Sequencing was done on a sample of blood. The receptor set was obtained from a woman in her 30s in good health.

The chain combines TRBV6-2 or TRBV6-3 with TRBJ2-7, with D uncertain. Trimming pared 4 bases from V and 4 bases from J, leaving 17 bases between. Germline lookup yields CDR1 MNHEY and CDR2 SVGEGT. There are 15 residues in the CDR3. The CDR3 DNA sequence: TGTGCCAGCAGTTCTGACACCTCAAAGCCTTACGAGCAGTACTTC. Encoded protein: CASSSDTSKPYEQYF.

The chain couples TRBV29-1 to TRBJ2-3; 8 bases align to TRBD2. J gave up 5 bases and V 4 bases, and 11 bases lay outside the gene matches. The CDR3 has 15 residues. CDR1 is SQVTM, CDR2 ANQGSEA, per germline. The CDR3 DNA reads as TGCAGCGTTGCGGGGGGGACAACGTCGGGAGATACGCAGTATTTT. Protein: CSVAGGTTSGDTQYF.

J is TRBJ2-1 and V is TRBV5-6; 9 bases match TRBD2. This CDR3 comprises 16 residues. V was pared by 2 bases and J by 0 bases, with 3 bases of the junction left unmatched. Germline V gives CDR1 SGHDT, CDR2 YYEEEE. CDR3 coding DNA: TGTGCCAGCAGCTTCCCTAGCGGGACCTCCTACAATGAGCAGTTCTTC. Translation: CASSFPSGTSYNEQFF. Drawing the rest from reference TRBV5-6 and TRBJ2-1, the complete variable domain is DAGVTQSPTHLIKTRGQQVTLRCSPKSGHDTVSWYQQALGQGPQFIFQYYEEEERQRGNFPDRFSGHQFPNYSSELNVNALLLGDSALYLCASSFPSGTSYNEQFFGPGTRLTVL.

This clonotype was seen a handful of times. This chain joins TRBV5-6 and TRBJ1-5; no clear D gene. V was shortened by 6 bases and J by 6 bases, with 16 bases between the two germline ends. Germline lookup yields CDR1 SGHDT and CDR2 YYEEEE. The length of the CDR3 is 14 residues. This CDR3 reads CASTLSGSSQPQHF. The CDR3 coding sequence is TGTGCCAGCACTCTCTCAGGCTCGAGTCAGCCCCAGCATTTT.

This clonotype was picked up many times. The chain links TRBV5-5 to TRBJ2-7, with D hard to call. Deletions cut 4 bases from V and 5 bases from J, with 10 bases between. Germline CDR1 is SGHKS and CDR2 is YYEKEE (reference sequence). This CDR3 region has 12 residues. CDR3 loop: CASSLNFDEQYF. CDR3 bases: TGTGCCAGCAGCCTAAATTTCGACGAGCAGTACTTC.

V and J are TRBV18 and TRBJ2-1, with TRBD1 identical over 7 bases. V lost 1 base to trimming and J lost 10 bases; unmatched junction nucleotides: 7. The CDR3 runs 14 residues. CDR1 is KGHSH and CDR2 is LQKENI in the germline V gene. CDR3 loop: CASSPQQGWHEQFF. CDR3 nucleotides: TGTGCCAGCTCACCACAACAGGGGTGGCACGAGCAGTTCTTC.

This clonotype was counted many times. The genes are TRBV10-3 and TRBJ2-5; D might be TRBD2 (6 bases). CDR3 length: 13 amino acids. Trimming cost V 1 base and J 7 bases, with 10 bases left between them. Germline assignment: CDR1 ENHRY and CDR2 SYGVKD. In DNA form, the CDR3 reads TGTGCCATCAGTGAGTTTAACGGGGGGACCCAGTACTTC. It encodes CAISEFNGGTQYF.

This clonotype was counted at least ten times. The chain recombines TRBV29-1 with TRBJ2-5; no clear D. Trimming took off 7 bases at V and 5 bases at J, with 11 bases between the two ends. This CDR3 has 11 residues. Germline lookup yields CDR1 SQVTM and CDR2 ANQGSEA. CDR3 sequence reads: CSALDGETQYF. In DNA, the CDR3 is TGCAGCGCTCTGGACGGGGAGACCCAGTACTTC.

Comment on this clonotype: An end of the junction does not agree with germline; a read error may underlie this. This chain uses TRBV9 with TRBJ2-7, with no clear D. The CDR3 runs 15 residues. From germline, CDR1 is SGDLS and CDR2 YYNGEE. Here the CDR3 reads CACSVSAGSSYEQYF. In DNA, the CDR3 is TGTGCCTGCAGTGTCTCTGCCGGAAGCTCCTACGAGCAGTACTTC.

J is TRBJ1-2 and V is TRBV5-6; D is uncertain. The CDR3 has 13 residues. The V gene lost 5 bases and the J gene lost 4 bases, with 12 bases spanning the gap. Germline values: CDR1 SGHDT, CDR2 YYEEEE. This CDR3 is CASRSDPSYGYTF. CDR3 bases: TGTGCCAGCAGATCGGACCCAAGCTATGGCTACACCTTC.

This clonotype showed up just a few times. The chain carries TRBV14 and TRBJ2-7; D may be TRBD1 or TRBD2 (6 bases each). This CDR3 comprises 18 residues. Germline CDR1 reads SGHDN; CDR2 reads FVKESK. Trimming shortened V by 4 bases and J by 0 bases, and 22 bases separated the two germline ends. The DNA of the CDR3 is TGTGCCAGCAGCCCGCAGTGGAGGGGGGCGGGTAGCTCCTACGAGCAGTACTTC. Translating it yields CASSPQWRGAGSSYEQYF.

This clonotype was detected a few times. This chain joins TRBV5-4 and TRBJ2-3; 15 bases map to TRBD2. V lost 0 bases, J lost 5 bases, and 10 bases stayed unmatched. CDR3 length: 19 residues. Per germline, CDR1 SGHNT and CDR2 YYREEE (reference sequence). CDR3 sequence reads: CASSLGTSGGARGRDTQYF. DNA of the CDR3: TGTGCCAGCAGCTTGGGGACTAGCGGGGGGGCGCGGGGCAGAGATACGCAGTATTTT.

The chain uses TRBV7-9 and TRBJ2-3, with 7 bases fitting TRBD1. This CDR3 is 12 amino acids long. Looked up from germline, CDR1 is SEHNR and CDR2 is FQNEAQ (reference sequence). Trimming at V came to 5 bases and at J to 11 bases, leaving 7 bases not matched to a gene. CDR3: CASSTGQNMQYF. The CDR3 bases are TGTGCCAGCAGCACGGGACAGAATATGCAGTATTTT.

V is TRBV20-1 and J is TRBJ2-3; tentatively, D is TRBD2 (6 bases). Germline loops: CDR1 DFQATT, CDR2 SNEGSKA (reference sequence). CDR3 length: 18 amino acids. Trimming shortened V by 6 bases and J by 3 bases, and 28 bases separated the two germline ends. Written as DNA, the CDR3 is TGCAGTGCCTTAGGGTCCGGGTCCGGGGACTCAAAAACAGATACGCAGTATTTT. It yields the protein CSALGSGSGDSKTDTQYF.

The genes are TRBV4-2 and TRBJ2-1, with D uncertain. The CDR3 extends over 13 amino acids. Looked up from germline, CDR1 is LGHNA and CDR2 is YNFKEQ. V lost 4 bases and J lost 7, with 11 bases in between. The CDR3 here is CASSPKQPNEQFF. The CDR3 DNA reads TGTGCCAGCAGCCCTAAACAGCCTAATGAGCAGTTCTTC.

In this sample, this clonotype turned up many times. This chain links TRBV20-1 with TRBJ2-5, with D maybe TRBD2 (5 bases). Germline V gives CDR1 DFQATT, CDR2 SNEGSKA (reference sequence). This CDR3 spans 12 amino acids. V lost 1 base, J lost 6 bases, and 9 bases lay in between. Here the CDR3 DNA reads TGCAGTGCTAGAGTAGAGGGAAAGACCCAGTACTTC. This codes for CSARVEGKTQYF.

This clonotype was recorded a few times. This rearrangement joins TRBV6-1 to TRBJ2-7, with 7 nucleotides matching TRBD1. Trimming at V came to 8 bases and at J to 4 bases, leaving 14 bases not matched to a gene. This CDR3 comprises 15 residues. CDR1 and CDR2 (germline): MNHNS, SASEGT. The CDR3 DNA reads TGTGCCAGCGGAAAGCCGGACAGGATACTTTACGAGCAGTACTTC. Its translation: CASGKPDRILYEQYF.

This clonotype has just a few counts. The rearrangement uses TRBV2 and TRBJ2-7; TRBD2 matches 7 bases. The better agreement between TRBJ2-5 and the DNA end casts doubt on the J call. The CDR3 is 13 residues long. Germline values: CDR1 SNHLY, CDR2 FYNNEI. The DNA for the CDR3 is TGTGCCAGCCGATGGGGGGGAGGGGAGACCCAGTACTTC. Translating it yields CASRWGGGETQYF.

J is TRBJ2-3 and V is TRBV11-2, with 12 bases lining up with TRBD2. In germline, CDR1 is SGHAT, CDR2 FQNNGV. The junction had 12 bases not matched to a gene; V was cut back by 1 base and J by 4 bases. The CDR3 consists of 19 residues. CDR3 sequence reads: CASSLVGGASGGAADTQYF. In nucleotides, the CDR3 is TGTGCCAGCAGCTTAGTAGGGGGAGCTAGCGGGGGGGCCGCAGATACGCAGTATTTT.